Listed below are T cell receptor beta chains from one sample, sequenced in a study of breast tumors, draining lymph nodes, adjacent tissues. TCRdb re-analysed the multiplex PCR reads in MiXCR, keeping a single row per CDR3 protein. This sample carries about 230,000 distinct CDR3 sequences, approximately 31% of them seen once, and the ten largest clones take approximately 1.4%. The sequencing sample was made of axillary lymph node tissue. The origin of the receptors is a female donor with breast cancer. Some clones in this sample may be carry-over from other donors' samples. Both conserved end residues are part of each CDR3.

TRBV19	CASSIGDTRTSYGYTF
TRBV20-1	CSAMSGRGAYTF
TRBV3-1	CASSQAPGELFF
TRBV6-5	CASSHMVGTSVEQYF
TRBV9	CASSVDTHSYEQYF
TRBV7-9	CASRENDGNTIYF
TRBV6-6	CASRGTGTLRGELFF
TRBV9	CASSPRQGATTGELFF
TRBV7-2	CASSSRNIRASGANVLTF
TRBV12-3/TRBV12-4	CASSFFGISDTQYF
TRBV6-5	CATTGGDYEQYF
TRBV28	CVSLGFVLSNQPQHF
TRBV11-1	CASSLTTSEYNEQFF
TRBV5-1	CASSVSSGASTDTQYF
TRBV20-1	CSARGSGSGETQYF
TRBV18	CASSQGQARNNSPLHF
TRBV6-2/TRBV6-3	CASFRGRASHEQYF
TRBV5-1	CASSPQGSNDKLLF
TRBV11-3	CASSSQGFGREYGYTF
TRBV2	CASSEAGVGADYERYF
TRBV20-1	CSATGTVVSEQYF
TRBV3-1	CASSQSGRNYGYTF
TRBV20-1	CSAKTPLNEKLFF
TRBV30	CAWSALGQSNSPLHF
TRBV12-3/TRBV12-4	CASSLTGGSPLHF
TRBV29-1	CSVASSGANVLTF
TRBV19	CASSMLDRGHSPLHF
TRBV7-8	CASSLDINYGYTF
TRBV18	CASSPQGDEQYF
TRBV7-8	CASSLGAGNQETQYF
TRBV5-6	CASSIGQGRSNEQFF
TRBV28	CASSTYRDTKNNSPLHF
TRBV11-2	CASSSLGGALRWAFF
TRBV7-9	CASSRRTSGGQFF
TRBV7-8	CASATAGVSEQYF
TRBV4-1	CASSQDAARGLGEQYF
TRBV29-1	CSVEEWQGETQYF
TRBV2	CASSDRGGDEAFF
TRBV5-6	CASSLRESDTQYF
TRBV5-4	CASSLGQPRNTEAFF
TRBV20-1	CSARWGGGTDTQYF
TRBV20-1	CSARDSGSGRTDTQYF